The next 25 T cell receptor beta chains were all read from a single sample in a study of T-cell memory formation after mild COVID-19. TCRdb processed the 5' RACE reads anew with MiXCR; each CDR3 protein has one entry. The sample carries approximately 52,000 distinct CDR3 sequences, roughly a tenth recorded once. Sequenced: PBMCs or a T cell subset sorted from them (not recorded which). These receptors were taken from an adult woman who had mild COVID-19 (a few samples of this study predate the infection). Cell type and time point are not known.

CDR3 sequence reads: CASSLGGGRQGTQYF. For the CDR3, the DNA is TGCGCCAGCAGCCTCGGTGGGGGGAGGCAGGGGACCCAGTACTTC. The rearrangement uses TRBV4-1 and TRBJ2-5; maybe TRBD2 (6 bases). The V end lost 4 bases, the J end lost 7 bases, and 19 bases lay between the germline ends. The CDR3 runs 15 residues. The germline V gene encodes CDR1 MGHRA and CDR2 YSYEKL.

The chain links TRBV20-1 to TRBJ2-1, with TRBD2 identical over 8 bases. The CDR3 covers 15 residues. Germline V gene sequence: CDR1 DFQATT, CDR2 SNEGSKA (reference sequence). V dropped 6 bases and J dropped 1; count of bases not matched to a gene: 8. In nucleotides, the CDR3 is TGCAGTGCAAGCCGCGGGGGGAGTTCCTACAATGAGCAGTTCTTC. It encodes CSASRGGSSYNEQFF.

This chain connects TRBV7-8 to TRBJ1-5; 11 nucleotides align to TRBD1. CDR3 length equals 16 residues. The V segment lost 5 bases and the J segment 2 bases; nucleotides outside the gene matches: 5. From germline, CDR1 is SGHVS and CDR2 FQNEAQ. CDR3 sequence (DNA): TGTGCCAGCAGCCGGACAGGGGGCACAGGCAATCAGCCCCAGCATTTT. Its protein product is CASSRTGGTGNQPQHF.

Only a few counts were recorded for this clonotype. The CDR3 region is CASSLAGSALYEQYF. The CDR3, as DNA: TGTGCCAGCAGCTTAGCGGGGTCAGCACTCTACGAGCAGTACTTC. The chain links TRBV7-2 to TRBJ2-7; unclear D gene. CDR1 is SGHTA, CDR2 FQGNSA, per germline. The length of the CDR3 is 15 residues. Trimming removed 0 bases at V and 3 bases at J, with 12 bases between.

The rearrangement joins TRBV9 to TRBJ1-2; 7 bases align to TRBD1. CDR3 length equals 13 residues. Germline values: CDR1 SGDLS, CDR2 YYNGEE. V lost 3 bases and J lost 6; bases outside the gene matches: 5. In DNA form, the CDR3 reads TGTGCCAGCAGCGCCACGACAGGGAATGGCTACACCTTC. It encodes CASSATTGNGYTF.

The chain employs TRBV20-1 and TRBJ2-1; 7 positions agree with TRBD2. This CDR3 is built from 15 residues. The germline V gene encodes CDR1 DFQATT and CDR2 SNEGSKA (reference sequence). V lost 0 bases, J lost 7 bases, and 9 bases stayed unmatched. The CDR3 DNA is TGCAGTGCTAGAGATCTGGCTAGCGGTATAAATGAGCAGTTCTTC. It translates to CSARDLASGINEQFF.

The CDR3 loop reads CASSLRPNYEQYF. The CDR3 DNA sequence: TGTGCCAGCAGTTTAAGGCCTAACTACGAGCAGTACTTC. The chain combines TRBV27 with TRBJ2-7; no definite D call. V was pared by 2 bases and J by 3 bases, with 8 bases between. Germline V lookup: CDR1 MNHEY, CDR2 SMNVEV (reference sequence). The CDR3 runs 13 residues.

There are many counts of this clonotype. This chain links TRBV7-9 with TRBJ2-6; D gene uncertain. CDR1 is SEHNR, CDR2 FQNEAQ, per germline (reference sequence). This CDR3 spans 16 amino acids. V was cut by 0 bases and J by 2 bases, with 8 bases left in between. CDR3 loop: CASSLAPSPGANVLTF. The CDR3 DNA reads as TGTGCCAGCAGCTTAGCGCCCTCTCCTGGGGCCAACGTCCTGACTTTC.

A few counts support this clonotype. The V gene is TRBV20-1, the J gene TRBJ2-7; weak D call: TRBD1 (5 bases). CDR1 and CDR2 (germline): DFQATT, SNEGSKA (reference sequence). The CDR3 totals 13 residues. V lost 3 bases to trimming and J lost 5 bases, with 14 bases between them. This chain's CDR3 is CSARRQGSNEQYF. CDR3 bases: TGCAGTGCTAGGCGGCAGGGTAGCAACGAGCAGTACTTC.

Ten or more counts support this clonotype. The chain uses TRBV6-1 and TRBJ2-5, with unresolved D. CDR1 and CDR2 from the germline V gene are MNHNS and SASEGT. The length of the CDR3 is 14 residues. V was trimmed by 4 bases and J by 2 bases, leaving 11 bases between them. The CDR3 loop reads CASSASISQETQYF. The CDR3, as DNA: TGTGCCAGCAGTGCCTCGATAAGTCAAGAGACCCAGTACTTC.

The sample holds a few counts of this clonotype. The rearrangement uses TRBV20-1 and TRBJ2-7, with TRBD2 matching over 8 bases. The ends lost 0 bases at V and 8 bases at J; junction bases unmatched: 9. The germline gives CDR1 DFQATT, CDR2 SNEGSKA (reference sequence). The CDR3 consists of 14 residues. The CDR3 nucleotides are TGCAGTGCTAGAGATCTTAGCGGGGAGGGCCAGCAGTACTTC. Amino acid sequence: CSARDLSGEGQQYF.

The chain uses TRBV11-2 and TRBJ1-6; D call uncertain. V was cut by 1 base and J by 0 bases, with 10 bases left in between. The CDR3 loop spans 17 amino acids. Germline V gene data show CDR1 as SGHAT and CDR2 as FQNNGV. The CDR3 reads CASSLGRLSSYNSPLHF. As DNA, the CDR3 is TGTGCCAGCAGCTTAGGAAGACTAAGCTCCTATAATTCACCCCTCCACTTT.

This chain links TRBV20-1 with TRBJ2-7; 7 nucleotides match TRBD2. This CDR3 comprises 15 residues. Germline-derived CDR1 and CDR2 are DFQATT and SNEGSKA (reference sequence). Losses at the gene ends were 1 base for V and 0 bases for J; bases not matched to a gene: 6. CDR3 protein: CSARGRLALSYEQYF. CDR3 sequence (DNA): TGCAGTGCTAGAGGTCGACTAGCCCTCTCCTACGAGCAGTACTTC.

This sequence joins TRBV3-1 and TRBJ2-1; D gene uncertain. CDR3 length: 16 residues. V gave up 1 base and J gave up 9 bases, with 19 bases separating them. In germline, CDR1 is LGHDT, CDR2 YNNKEL (reference sequence). The CDR3, as DNA: TGTGCCAGCAGCCAAGTTTTGATAGGGAAGGCTGGTGAGCAGTTCTTC. Its translation: CASSQVLIGKAGEQFF.

DNA of the CDR3: TGTGCCAGTAGTACGAAACAGGGGGACGAGCAGTACTTC. Translated: CASSTKQGDEQYF. V usage is TRBV19 and J usage is TRBJ2-7; 8 bases agree with TRBD1. CDR1 is LNHDA and CDR2 is SQIVND in the germline V gene (reference sequence). V shed 4 bases, J shed 5 bases, and the junction held 4 bases outside the gene matches. The CDR3 covers 13 residues.

This clonotype was counted once. V usage is TRBV7-9 and J usage is TRBJ2-3; 15 bases map to TRBD2. Trimming removed 4 bases from V and 6 bases from J; junction bases left unmatched: 8. There are 17 residues in the CDR3. Germline assignment: CDR1 SEHNR and CDR2 FQNEAQ (reference sequence). The chain's CDR3 is CASSSGLAGGYGDTQYF. The CDR3 region has the DNA TGTGCCAGCAGCTCGGGACTAGCGGGGGGATACGGGGATACGCAGTATTTT.

This clonotype was seen more than once but under ten times. This chain joins TRBV5-1 and TRBJ2-3, with D unclear. Trimming removed 4 bases from V and 0 bases from J, with 6 bases in between. This CDR3 comprises 13 residues. Per the germline V gene, CDR1 is SGHRS and CDR2 is YFSETQ. Here the CDR3 DNA reads TGCGCCAGCAGCGAACCTAGCACAGATACGCAGTATTTT. Its protein product is CASSEPSTDTQYF.

The table lists this clonotype with many counts. The chain uses TRBV7-9 and TRBJ2-5; no reliable D call. V was cut by 6 bases and J by 1 base, with 12 bases left in between. The CDR3 runs to 14 residues. Germline V gene data show CDR1 as SEHNR and CDR2 as FQNEAQ (reference sequence). Here the CDR3 DNA reads TGTGCCAGCAGGTTGTCGGCTTCCCAAGAGACCCAGTACTTC. This sequence encodes CASRLSASQETQYF.

In its sample, this clonotype was seen once. This chain's CDR3 is CASSLGQARQFF. The CDR3 region has the DNA TGCGCCAGCAGCTTAGGGCAGGCTCGGCAGTTCTTC. The chain employs TRBV5-1 and TRBJ2-1; no clear D. The germline gives CDR1 SGHRS, CDR2 YFSETQ. Trimming shortened V by 2 bases and J by 12 bases, and 12 bases separated the two germline ends. There are 12 residues in the CDR3. Variable domain in full (rest from reference TRBV5-1 and TRBJ2-1): KAGVTQTPRYLIKTRGQQVTLSCSPISGHRSVSWYQQTPGQGLQFLFEYFSETQRNKGNFPGRFSGRQFSNSRSEMNVSTLELGDSALYLCASSLGQARQFFGPGTRLTVL.

The gene calls are TRBV13 and TRBJ2-1, with D possibly matching TRBD2 (6 bases). CDR3 length: 15 residues. V was shortened by 0 bases and J by 6 bases, with 12 bases between the two germline ends. Germline CDR1 PRHDT, CDR2 FYEKMQ (reference sequence). The CDR3 loop reads CASSLGGSGVNEQFF. Here the CDR3 DNA reads TGTGCCAGCAGCTTAGGCGGGAGTGGAGTCAATGAGCAGTTCTTC.

The chain links TRBV6-1 to TRBJ2-5; a possible D gene is TRBD2 (5 bases). The CDR3 covers 16 residues. CDR1 and CDR2 from the germline V gene are MNHNS and SASEGT. Deletions cut 5 bases from V and 5 bases from J, with 21 bases between. The CDR3 spells CASSSFLGGSSETQYF. CDR3 sequence (DNA): TGTGCCAGCAGTAGTTTCCTCGGCGGGTCATCCGAGACCCAGTACTTC.

This clonotype was counted many times. J is TRBJ2-1 and V is TRBV6-5; 7 nucleotides align to TRBD2. CDR1 is MNHEY and CDR2 is SVGAGI in the germline V gene. This CDR3 spans 15 amino acids. V was clipped by 2 bases and J by 4 bases; unmatched bases: 5. The CDR3 reads CASSYGAGEYNEQFF. CDR3 bases: TGTGCCAGCAGTTACGGGGCGGGGGAATACAATGAGCAGTTCTTC.

The CDR3 nucleotides read TGTGCCAGCAGCTTGACAGGGGCGAACACTGAAGCTTTCTTT. Protein sequence: CASSLTGANTEAFF. The chain couples TRBV7-3 to TRBJ1-1; 8 bases line up with TRBD1. The V gene end was trimmed by 3 bases and the J gene end by 1 base; junction bases not matched to a gene: 1. The CDR3 covers 14 residues. Germline CDR1 and CDR2: SGHTA and FQGTGA.

This clonotype has only one observation. The chain employs TRBV7-3 and TRBJ1-2; 8 positions agree with TRBD1. Germline V gives CDR1 SGHTA, CDR2 FQGTGA. This CDR3 region has 14 residues. J gave up 4 bases and V 4 bases, and 5 bases lay outside the gene matches. For the CDR3, the DNA is TGTGCCAGCAGCTCTAACCAGGGGGCCTATGGCTACACCTTC. Translated, it gives CASSSNQGAYGYTF.

The CDR3 sequence is CATSDSRGIYGYTF. In DNA, the CDR3 is TGTGCCACCAGTGATTCCAGGGGAATCTATGGCTACACCTTC. This sequence joins TRBV24-1 and TRBJ1-2; TRBD1 is a possible D gene (6 bases). Between the trimmed V and J ends, which lost 2 bases and 4 bases, there was a span of 10 bases. The CDR3 has 14 amino acids. The germline CDR1 and CDR2 sequences are KGHDR and SFDVKD.